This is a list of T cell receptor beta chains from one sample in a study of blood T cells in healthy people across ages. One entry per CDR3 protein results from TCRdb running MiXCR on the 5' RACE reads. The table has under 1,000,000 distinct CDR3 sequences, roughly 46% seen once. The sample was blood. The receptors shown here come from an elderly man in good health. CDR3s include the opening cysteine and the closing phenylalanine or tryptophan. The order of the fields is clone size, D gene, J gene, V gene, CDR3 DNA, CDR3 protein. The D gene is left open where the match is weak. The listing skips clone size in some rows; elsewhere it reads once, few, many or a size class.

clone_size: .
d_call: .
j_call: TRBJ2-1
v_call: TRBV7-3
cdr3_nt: TGTGCCAGCAGCTTAACGAACGGACGGGAAAGTGAGCAGTTCTTC
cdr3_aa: CASSLTNGRESEQFF

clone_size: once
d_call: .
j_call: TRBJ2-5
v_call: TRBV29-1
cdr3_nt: TGCAGCGCTAGGGGAATGGACTACAAAGAGACCCAGTACTTC
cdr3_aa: CSARGMDYKETQYF

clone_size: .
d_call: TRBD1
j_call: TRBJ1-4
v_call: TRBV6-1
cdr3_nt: TGTGCCAGCAGTGAACGGCGGATGACGGGACAGGGCATTTCTAATGAAAAACTGTTTTTT
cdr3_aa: CASSERRMTGQGISNEKLFF

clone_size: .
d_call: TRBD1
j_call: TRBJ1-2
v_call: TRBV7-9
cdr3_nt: TGTGCCAACATCGGGACAGGGAACTATGGCTACACCTTC
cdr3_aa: CANIGTGNYGYTF

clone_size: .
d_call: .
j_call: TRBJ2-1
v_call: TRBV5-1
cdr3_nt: TGCGCCAGCAGCTTCCGGGACTCTATGTTCTTC
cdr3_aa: CASSFRDSMFF

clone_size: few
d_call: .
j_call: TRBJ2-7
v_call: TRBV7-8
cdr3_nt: TGTGCCAGCAGCGCCGGGGTGGAGGGATTCGTCTACGAGCAGTACTTC
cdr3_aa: CASSAGVEGFVYEQYF

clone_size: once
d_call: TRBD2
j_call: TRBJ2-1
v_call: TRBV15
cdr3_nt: TGTGCCACCAGCCAGGGGACTAGCGGGAGGACGGATGAGCAGTTCTTC
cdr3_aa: CATSQGTSGRTDEQFF

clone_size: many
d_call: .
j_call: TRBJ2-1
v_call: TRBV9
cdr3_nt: TGTGCCAGCAGCCCCACTCCGACATACTCTGAGCAGTTCTTC
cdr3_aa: CASSPTPTYSEQFF

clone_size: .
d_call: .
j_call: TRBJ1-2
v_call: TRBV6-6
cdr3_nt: TGTGCCAGCAGTTCCCGCGACAGCCTCTATGGCTACACCTTC
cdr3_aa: CASSSRDSLYGYTF

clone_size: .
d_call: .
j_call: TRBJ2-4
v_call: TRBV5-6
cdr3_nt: TGTGCCAGCAGCTTGGCAGGGAAGGCCAAAAACATTCAGTACTTC
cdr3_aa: CASSLAGKAKNIQYF

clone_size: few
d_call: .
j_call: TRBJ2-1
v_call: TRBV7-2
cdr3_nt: TGTGCCAGCCAAATGTCCCCGGTAAATGAGCAGTTCTTC
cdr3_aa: CASQMSPVNEQFF

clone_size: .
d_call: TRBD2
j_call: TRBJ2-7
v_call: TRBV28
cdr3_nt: TGTGCCAGCAGTCTCCTCCCGGGGGGAGGGCCCTACGAGCAGTACTTC
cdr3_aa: CASSLLPGGGPYEQYF

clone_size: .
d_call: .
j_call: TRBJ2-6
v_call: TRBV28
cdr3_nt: TGTGCCAGCAGTCCGGGACAAAACTCTGGGGCCAACGTCCTGACTTTC
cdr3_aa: CASSPGQNSGANVLTF

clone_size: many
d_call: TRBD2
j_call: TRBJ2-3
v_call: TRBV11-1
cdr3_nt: TGTGCCAGCAGCCGACTAGCGAATACAGATACGCAGTATTTT
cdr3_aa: CASSRLANTDTQYF

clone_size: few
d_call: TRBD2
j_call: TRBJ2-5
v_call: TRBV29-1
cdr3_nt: TGCAGCGTGAGGGCGGGAGGAGAGACCCAGTACTTC
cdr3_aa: CSVRAGGETQYF

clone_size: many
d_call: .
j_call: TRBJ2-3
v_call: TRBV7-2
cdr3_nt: TGTGCCAGCAGCTCCCTAATTAGCACAGATACGCAGTATTTT
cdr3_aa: CASSSLISTDTQYF

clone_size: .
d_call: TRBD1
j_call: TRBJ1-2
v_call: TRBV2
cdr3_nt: TGTGCCAGCCGGACAGGGCGGCAGGGTGGCTACACCTTC
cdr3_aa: CASRTGRQGGYTF

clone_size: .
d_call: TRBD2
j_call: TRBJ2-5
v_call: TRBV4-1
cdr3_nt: TGCGCCAGCAGCCAAGATGAAGCGGGGGAGACCCAGTACTTC
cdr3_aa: CASSQDEAGETQYF

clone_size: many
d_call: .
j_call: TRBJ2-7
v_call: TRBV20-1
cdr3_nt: TGCAGTGCTAGTACCCGGGACTTCCCCTACGAGCAGTACTTC
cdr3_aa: CSASTRDFPYEQYF

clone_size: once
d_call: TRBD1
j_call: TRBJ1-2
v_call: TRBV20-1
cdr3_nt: TGCAGTGCTAGAGGATCCGGGACAGGCTCATTAGGCTACACCTTC
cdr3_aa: CSARGSGTGSLGYTF

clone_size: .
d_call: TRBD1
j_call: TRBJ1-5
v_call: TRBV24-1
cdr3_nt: TGTGCCACCAGTCAGACAGGGAGTCATCAGCCCCAGCATTTT
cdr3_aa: CATSQTGSHQPQHF

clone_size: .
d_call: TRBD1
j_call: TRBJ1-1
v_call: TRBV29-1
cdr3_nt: TGCAGCGTTGCCCGGACAGGGCGGCACACTGAAGCTTTCTTT
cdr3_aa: CSVARTGRHTEAFF

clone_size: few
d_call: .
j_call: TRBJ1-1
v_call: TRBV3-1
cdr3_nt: TGTGCCAGCAGCCCCCGGGACAAGTTGAACACTGAAGCTTTCTTT
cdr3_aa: CASSPRDKLNTEAFF

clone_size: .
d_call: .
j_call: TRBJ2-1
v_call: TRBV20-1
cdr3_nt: TGCAGTGCTAGAGATGGGCAGGGGGGCTACAATGAGCAGTTCTTC
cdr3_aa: CSARDGQGGYNEQFF

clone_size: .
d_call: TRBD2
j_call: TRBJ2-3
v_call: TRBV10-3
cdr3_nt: TGTGCCATCAGTGAGTCGGAAGTAGCGGGAGGAGACACAGATACGCAGTATTTT
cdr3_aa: CAISESEVAGGDTDTQYF

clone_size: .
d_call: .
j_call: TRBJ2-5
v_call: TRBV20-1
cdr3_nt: TGCAGTGCTAGCCTAAGGACAGAAAAAGAGACCCAGTACTTC
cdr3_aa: CSASLRTEKETQYF

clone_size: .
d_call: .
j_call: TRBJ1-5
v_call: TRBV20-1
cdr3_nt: TGCAGTGCTAGTTCGGACTTGTATAGCAATCAGCCCCAGCATTTT
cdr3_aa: CSASSDLYSNQPQHF

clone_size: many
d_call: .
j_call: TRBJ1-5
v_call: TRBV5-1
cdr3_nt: TGCGCCAGCAGCTTGACGGGGGGCGCAGGGCAGCCCCAGCATTTT
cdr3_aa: CASSLTGGAGQPQHF

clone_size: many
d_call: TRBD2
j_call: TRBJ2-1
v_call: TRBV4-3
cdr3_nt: TGCGCCAGCAGCCGAGATAGCGGGAGGGCCCGGAATGAGCAGTTCTTC
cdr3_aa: CASSRDSGRARNEQFF

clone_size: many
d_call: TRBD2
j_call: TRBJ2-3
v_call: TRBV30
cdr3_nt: TGTGCCTGGAGTTTCCGACTAGCGGGCACAGATACGCAGTATTTT
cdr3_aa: CAWSFRLAGTDTQYF

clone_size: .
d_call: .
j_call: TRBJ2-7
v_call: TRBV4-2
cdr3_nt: TGTGCCAGCAGCCAAGCAGACTCTCCATCCTACGAGCAGTACTTC
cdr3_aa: CASSQADSPSYEQYF

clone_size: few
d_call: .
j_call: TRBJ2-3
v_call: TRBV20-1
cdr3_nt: TGCAGTGCAGAAGAACATCGGGCGGATACGCAGTATTTT
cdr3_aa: CSAEEHRADTQYF

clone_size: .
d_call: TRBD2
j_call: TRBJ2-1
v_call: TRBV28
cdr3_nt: TGTGCCAGCAGTCCGGAGCGGGAGGGCAATGAGCAGTTCTTC
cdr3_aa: CASSPEREGNEQFF

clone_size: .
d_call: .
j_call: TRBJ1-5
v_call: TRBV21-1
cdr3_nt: TGTGCCAGCAGCACCCGGGACCGCCTCAATCAGCCCCAGCATTTT
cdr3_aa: CASSTRDRLNQPQHF

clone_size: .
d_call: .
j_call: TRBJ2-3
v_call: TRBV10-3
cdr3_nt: TGTGCCATCAGTGCTACTCGATACTCGGATACGCAGTATTTT
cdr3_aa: CAISATRYSDTQYF

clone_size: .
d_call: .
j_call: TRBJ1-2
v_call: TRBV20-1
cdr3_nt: TGCAGTGCTAGTGCGGTCGGCTATGGCTACACCTTC
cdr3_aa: CSASAVGYGYTF

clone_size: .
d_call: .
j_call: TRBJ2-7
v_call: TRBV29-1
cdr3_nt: TGCAGCGTTTGGGCCAGGGGTTTCGACGAGCAGTACTTC
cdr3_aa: CSVWARGFDEQYF

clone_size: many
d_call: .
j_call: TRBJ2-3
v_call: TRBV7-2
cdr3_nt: TGTGCCAGCGGACGACCGGGACCCCAGATAGATACGCAGTATTTT
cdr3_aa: CASGRPGPQIDTQYF

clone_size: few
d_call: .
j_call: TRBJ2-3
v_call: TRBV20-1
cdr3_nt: TGCAGTGCTCTGGGCCCGGGGGCAGATACGCAGTATTTT
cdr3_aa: CSALGPGADTQYF

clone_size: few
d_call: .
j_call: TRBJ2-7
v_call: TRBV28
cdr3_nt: TGTGCCAGCAGTTCCCTCCCGGGTCCGGGTTCCTACGAGCAGTACTTC
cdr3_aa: CASSSLPGPGSYEQYF